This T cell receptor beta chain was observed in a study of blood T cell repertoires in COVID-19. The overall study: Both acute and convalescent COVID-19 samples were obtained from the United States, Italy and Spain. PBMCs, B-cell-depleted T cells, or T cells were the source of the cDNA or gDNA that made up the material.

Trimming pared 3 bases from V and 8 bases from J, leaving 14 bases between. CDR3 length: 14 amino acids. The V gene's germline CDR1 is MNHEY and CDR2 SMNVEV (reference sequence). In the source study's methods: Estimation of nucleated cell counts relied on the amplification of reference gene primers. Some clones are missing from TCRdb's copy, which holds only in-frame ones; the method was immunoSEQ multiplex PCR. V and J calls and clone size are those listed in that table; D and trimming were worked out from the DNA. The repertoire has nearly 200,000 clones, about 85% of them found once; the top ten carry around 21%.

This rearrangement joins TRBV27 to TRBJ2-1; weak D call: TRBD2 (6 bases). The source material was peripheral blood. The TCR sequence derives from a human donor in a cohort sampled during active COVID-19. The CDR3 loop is CASSFGGIVDEQFF. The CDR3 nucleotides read TGTGCCAGCAGTTTTGGAGGGATCGTGGATGAGCAGTTCTTC.